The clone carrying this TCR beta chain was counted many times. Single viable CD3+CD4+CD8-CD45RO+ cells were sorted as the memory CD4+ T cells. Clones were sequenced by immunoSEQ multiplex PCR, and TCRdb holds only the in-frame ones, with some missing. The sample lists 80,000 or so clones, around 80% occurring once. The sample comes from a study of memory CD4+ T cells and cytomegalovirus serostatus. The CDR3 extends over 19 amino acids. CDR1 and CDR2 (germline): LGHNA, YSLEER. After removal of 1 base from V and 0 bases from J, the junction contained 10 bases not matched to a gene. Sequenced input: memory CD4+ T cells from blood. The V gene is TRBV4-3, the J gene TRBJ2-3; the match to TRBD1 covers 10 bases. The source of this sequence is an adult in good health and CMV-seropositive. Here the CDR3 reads CASSQAPGQGIPSTDTQYF. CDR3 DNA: TGCGCCAGCAGCCAAGCACCGGGACAGGGGATTCCTAGCACAGATACGCAGTATTTT.